Listed below are T cell receptor beta chains from one sample, sequenced in a study of blood T cell repertoires in COVID-19. Profiling relied on immunoSEQ multiplex PCR, and the TCRdb table lists in-frame clones only, not all of them. Of about 210,000 clones in the sample, more than 70% were seen once. Material: peripheral blood. Every receptor here comes from a woman between 50 and 59 years old with acute or convalescent COVID-19. Each CDR3 is given with its conserved first and last residue. Fields, in order: J gene, V gene, clone size, D gene, CDR3 protein, CDR3 DNA. A D gene is named only where the DNA matches it firmly. Clone sizes are given selectively: once, few, many, or a class where the clone is expanded.

J: TRBJ2-7
V: TRBV12-3/TRBV12-4
size: .
D: .
CDR3: CASSFGTSPSVF
DNA: TGTGCCAGCAGTTTCGGGACATCCCCGAGTGTGTTC

J: TRBJ2-1
V: TRBV19
size: .
D: TRBD2
CDR3: CASQKREGDFSSYNEQFF
DNA: TGTGCCAGCCAGAAGCGGGAGGGAGATTTTAGCTCCTACAATGAGCAGTTCTTC

J: TRBJ2-5
V: TRBV29-1
size: .
D: .
CDR3: CSVEDPLRGGDQETQYF
DNA: TGCAGCGTTGAAGATCCCCTGAGGGGAGGAGACCAAGAGACCCAGTACTTC

J: TRBJ2-1
V: TRBV7-2
size: .
D: .
CDR3: CASGAQGRIGGAYNEQFF
DNA: TGTGCCAGCGGGGCTCAGGGCCGGATAGGTGGGGCTTACAATGAGCAGTTCTTC

J: TRBJ1-5
V: TRBV6-5
size: .
D: .
CDR3: CASMREGSNQPQHF
DNA: TGTGCCAGCATGAGAGAGGGCAGCAATCAGCCCCAGCATTTT

J: TRBJ2-3
V: TRBV6-2/TRBV6-3
size: .
D: .
CDR3: CASSFISTDTQYF
DNA: TGTGCCAGCAGTTTTATTAGCACAGATACGCAGTATTTT

J: TRBJ2-6
V: TRBV6-5
size: .
D: .
CDR3: CASSSGPGANVLTF
DNA: TGTGCCAGCAGCTCAGGGCCTGGGGCCAACGTCCTGACTTTC

J: TRBJ2-5
V: TRBV7-2
size: .
D: TRBD2
CDR3: CASSLAGRVTQYF
DNA: TGTGCCAGCAGTCTAGCGGGAAGGGTGACCCAGTACTTC

J: TRBJ2-1
V: TRBV24-1
size: few
D: TRBD1
CDR3: CATGTDNEQFF
DNA: TGTGCCACCGGGACAGACAATGAGCAGTTCTTC

J: TRBJ2-7
V: TRBV13
size: .
D: TRBD1
CDR3: CASRWTGTGIHEQYF
DNA: TGTGCCAGCAGATGGACCGGGACAGGGATCCACGAGCAGTACTTC

J: TRBJ2-1
V: TRBV7-2
size: .
D: TRBD2
CDR3: CASSLPPGLAYNEQFF
DNA: TGTGCCAGCAGCTTGCCACCGGGACTAGCTTACAATGAGCAGTTCTTC

J: TRBJ2-1
V: TRBV24-1
size: .
D: .
CDR3: CATSESGGLALDEQFF
DNA: TGTGCCACCAGTGAGTCAGGGGGGCTTGCTTTGGATGAGCAGTTCTTC

J: TRBJ2-7
V: TRBV5-1
size: .
D: TRBD1
CDR3: CASSWKTGGEQYF
DNA: TGCGCCAGCAGCTGGAAAACAGGGGGCGAGCAGTACTTC

J: TRBJ2-5
V: TRBV29-1
size: .
D: .
CDR3: CSVTRSETQYF
DNA: TGCAGCGTCACTCGTTCAGAGACCCAGTACTTC

J: TRBJ1-1
V: TRBV5-1
size: .
D: .
CDR3: CASSLAFDTEAFF
DNA: TGCGCCAGCAGCTTGGCGTTTGACACTGAAGCTTTCTTT

J: TRBJ2-2
V: TRBV7-3
size: .
D: TRBD1
CDR3: CASSPTGGIGELFF
DNA: TGTGCCAGCAGCCCCACAGGGGGGATCGGGGAGCTGTTTTTT

J: TRBJ2-7
V: TRBV3-1/TRBV3-2
size: .
D: .
CDR3: CASSPSSNEQYF
DNA: TGTGCCAGCAGCCCTTCTAGCAACGAGCAGTACTTC

J: TRBJ1-1
V: TRBV7-8
size: once
D: TRBD1
CDR3: CASSLEAPLTGLNTEAFF
DNA: TGTGCCAGCAGCTTAGAAGCCCCGTTGACAGGGTTGAACACTGAAGCTTTCTTT

J: TRBJ1-6
V: TRBV19
size: .
D: .
CDR3: CASSMGRTYNSPLHF
DNA: TGTGCCAGTAGTATGGGGCGGACCTATAATTCACCCCTCCACTTT

J: TRBJ2-1
V: TRBV19
size: .
D: TRBD2
CDR3: CASSMTSGDEQFF
DNA: TGTGCCAGTAGTATGACTAGCGGCGATGAGCAGTTCTTC

J: TRBJ2-7
V: TRBV5-4
size: .
D: .
CDR3: CASSLGGRGFEQYF
DNA: TGTGCCAGCAGCTTGGGAGGGAGGGGGTTCGAGCAGTACTTC

J: TRBJ2-2
V: TRBV30
size: .
D: TRBD2
CDR3: CAWSRLAGVSGELFF
DNA: TGTGCCTGGTCGCGGCTAGCGGGAGTTAGCGGGGAGCTGTTTTTT

J: TRBJ2-7
V: TRBV19
size: .
D: .
CDR3: CASSPLGRAAGLEQYF
DNA: TGTGCCAGTAGTCCCCTCGGACGGGCGGCGGGATTGGAGCAGTACTTC

J: TRBJ1-6
V: TRBV3-1/TRBV3-2
size: few
D: .
CDR3: CASSQMTGYNSPLHF
DNA: TGTGCCAGCAGCCAAATGACAGGCTATAATTCACCCCTCCACTTT

J: TRBJ2-7
V: TRBV5-6
size: once
D: TRBD1
CDR3: CASSLRDRPYEQYF
DNA: TGTGCCAGCAGCTTGCGGGACAGACCCTACGAGCAGTACTTC

J: TRBJ2-5
V: TRBV11-2
size: .
D: TRBD2
CDR3: CASSPWGGAETQYF
DNA: TGTGCCAGCAGCCCATGGGGGGGTGCGGAGACCCAGTACTTC

J: TRBJ2-7
V: TRBV9
size: .
D: TRBD1
CDR3: CASSVETGWVNEQYF
DNA: TGTGCCAGCAGCGTGGAGACAGGGTGGGTAAACGAGCAGTACTTC

J: TRBJ2-3
V: TRBV5-1
size: .
D: TRBD2
CDR3: CASRPGLASSTDTQYF
DNA: TGCGCCAGCAGACCCGGACTAGCGTCTAGCACAGATACGCAGTATTTT

J: TRBJ2-1
V: TRBV7-2
size: .
D: .
CDR3: CASSFMGSGTFF
DNA: TGTGCCAGCAGCTTTATGGGCTCAGGCACGTTCTTC

J: TRBJ1-3
V: TRBV5-5
size: .
D: .
CDR3: CASVRTAPNSGNTIYF
DNA: TGTGCCAGCGTACGGACAGCGCCTAACTCTGGAAACACCATATATTTT

J: TRBJ1-5
V: TRBV15
size: .
D: .
CDR3: CATSRGITQPQHF
DNA: TGTGCCACCTCGCGGGGTATTACTCAGCCCCAGCATTTT

J: TRBJ1-1
V: TRBV5-1
size: .
D: .
CDR3: CASRDSENTEAFF
DNA: TGCGCCAGCCGTGACAGTGAGAACACTGAAGCTTTCTTT

J: TRBJ1-2
V: TRBV10-3
size: .
D: .
CDR3: CAISGTSADYGYTF
DNA: TGTGCCATCAGTGGGACATCGGCAGACTATGGCTACACCTTC

J: TRBJ2-3
V: TRBV6-5
size: .
D: TRBD2
CDR3: CASSYVGGRTDTQYF
DNA: TGTGCCAGCAGTTACGTGGGCGGGAGGACAGATACGCAGTATTTT

J: TRBJ2-7
V: TRBV27
size: .
D: TRBD2
CDR3: CASSSPGTSGTNEQYF
DNA: TGTGCCAGCAGTTCGCCCGGGACTAGCGGGACAAACGAGCAGTACTTC

J: TRBJ2-1
V: TRBV25-1
size: .
D: TRBD2
CDR3: CASGRAGNEQFF
DNA: TGTGCCAGCGGGAGGGCCGGGAATGAGCAGTTCTTC

J: TRBJ2-5
V: TRBV4-1
size: once
D: TRBD2
CDR3: CASSQDLGGGSGTQYF
DNA: TGCGCCAGCAGCCAAGATTTGGGTGGCGGGAGCGGGACCCAGTACTTC

J: TRBJ2-5
V: TRBV10-1
size: .
D: TRBD2
CDR3: CASSDTSGRGETQYF
DNA: TGCGCCAGCAGTGACACTAGCGGGAGAGGAGAGACCCAGTACTTC